This T cell receptor (beta chain) was identified during a study of blood T cell repertoires in COVID-19. The V gene lost 3 bases and the J gene lost 1 base, with 9 bases spanning the gap. This CDR3 contains 14 residues. Germline values: CDR1 SGHTA, CDR2 FQGNSA. Per the study methods: The assay estimated nucleated cells by amplifying reference gene primers. TCRdb keeps only in-frame clones here, not all; method: immunoSEQ multiplex PCR. That table supplies the V and J calls and clone size; D and trimming were determined from the DNA. The sample includes tens of thousands of clones, over 80% of them seen just once.

The rearrangement joins TRBV7-2 to TRBJ1-2, with a tentative D call TRBD1 (5 bases). This sequence originates from a man aged 55 to 70 with acute or convalescent COVID-19. Sequenced sample: peripheral blood. The CDR3: CASSLGRVNYGYTF. CDR3 coding DNA: TGTGCCAGCAGCTTGGGCAGGGTTAACTATGGCTACACCTTC. Filled out from reference TRBV7-2 and TRBJ1-2, the complete variable domain reads GAGVSQSPSNKVTEKGKDVELRCDPISGHTALYWYRQSLGQGLEFLIYFQGNSAPDKSGLPSDRFSAERTGGSVSTLTIQRTQQEDSAVYLCASSLGRVNYGYTFGSGTRLTVV.